This T cell receptor (beta chain) is from a study of T cell responses to AZD1222 COVID-19 vaccine. Findings of the study overall: Baseline serology detected seropositivity in only a handful of AZD1222 recipients. No repertoire was sampled before or during the peak T cell response, only after it.

Notes on this clone: Its antigen remains unknown.

With 7 bases removed from V and 0 bases from J, the gap between germline ends came to 18 bases. The CDR3 spans 15 residues. Looked up from germline, CDR1 is SQVTM and CDR2 is ANQGSEA. The protocol was immunoSEQ multiplex PCR, while the TCRdb copy is restricted to in-frame clones and leaves out a portion. The sample contains just under 80,000 clones, 92% of which appear only once. Pooling was applied to second doses at about 4 or about 12 weeks. Sample: peripheral blood, taken 28 days after the second AZD1222 dose. The V gene is TRBV29-1, the J gene TRBJ1-2; no firm D call. This TCR came from an adult who received the AZD1222 COVID-19 vaccine. The CDR3, as DNA: TGCAGCGCGAGGTCGGCCAGTTCAACTAACTATGGCTACACCTTC. It yields the protein CSARSASSTNYGYTF.